This T cell receptor beta chain was recorded in a study of blood T cell repertoires in COVID-19. Study in general: Italy, Spain and the United States were the sources of the convalescent and acute COVID-19 samples. PBMCs, B-cell-depleted T cells, or T cells provided the cDNA or gDNA that made up the material.

The participants were between 18 and 89 years old and came from 24 US areas. Recovery meant two consecutive negative NP/OP PCR tests, professional clearance, or resolved symptoms. The assay was immunoSEQ multiplex PCR, and TCRdb's table has in-frame clones only and misses some. The sample lists approximately 490,000 clones; around 87% were seen once. J lost 9 bases, V lost 9 bases, and 6 bases had no gene match. This CDR3 region has 13 residues. Germline V gene data show CDR1 as SNHLY and CDR2 as FYNNEI. Sample: PBMCs or T cells enriched from blood (not recorded which). The J gene is TRBJ1-6, the V gene TRBV2, with 9 bases matching TRBD1. The receptor was derived from a young woman who had recovered from COVID-19. The DNA of the CDR3 is TGTGCCAGAAGAACAGGGGGCGGTTCACCCCTCCACTTT. This translates into CARRTGGGSPLHF.